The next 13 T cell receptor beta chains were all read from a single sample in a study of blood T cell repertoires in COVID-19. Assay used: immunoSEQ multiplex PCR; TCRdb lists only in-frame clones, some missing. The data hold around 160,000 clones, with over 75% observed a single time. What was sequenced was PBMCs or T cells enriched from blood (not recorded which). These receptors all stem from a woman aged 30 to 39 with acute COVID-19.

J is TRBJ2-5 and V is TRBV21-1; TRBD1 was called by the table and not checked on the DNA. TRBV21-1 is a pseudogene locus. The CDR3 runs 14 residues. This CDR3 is CASSRDREEETQYF. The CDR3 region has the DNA TGTGCCAGCAGCAGGGACAGGGAGGAAGAGACCCAGTACTTC.

The CDR3 region is CASSHSAGGEQFF. In DNA form, the CDR3 reads TGTGCCAGCAGCCATTCCGCCGGCGGTGAGCAGTTCTTC. The chain links TRBV3-1 (or the pseudogene TRBV3-2) to TRBJ2-1; D call uncertain. Trimming cost V 3 bases and J 9 bases, with 12 bases left between them. Per germline, CDR1 LGHDT and CDR2 YNNKEL (reference sequence). The CDR3 extends over 13 amino acids.

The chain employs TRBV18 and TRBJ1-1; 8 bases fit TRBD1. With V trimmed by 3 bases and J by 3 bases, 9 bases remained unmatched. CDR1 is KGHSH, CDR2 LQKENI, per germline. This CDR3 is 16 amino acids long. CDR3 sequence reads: CASSPAGGVGDTEAFF. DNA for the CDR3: TGTGCCAGCTCACCGGCAGGGGGCGTGGGGGACACTGAAGCTTTCTTT.

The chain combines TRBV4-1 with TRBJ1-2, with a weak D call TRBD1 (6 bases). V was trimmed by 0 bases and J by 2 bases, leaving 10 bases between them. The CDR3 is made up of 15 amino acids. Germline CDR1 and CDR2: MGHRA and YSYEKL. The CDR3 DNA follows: TGCGCCAGCAGCCAAGAACCCGGACAGAACTATGGCTACACCTTC. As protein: CASSQEPGQNYGYTF.

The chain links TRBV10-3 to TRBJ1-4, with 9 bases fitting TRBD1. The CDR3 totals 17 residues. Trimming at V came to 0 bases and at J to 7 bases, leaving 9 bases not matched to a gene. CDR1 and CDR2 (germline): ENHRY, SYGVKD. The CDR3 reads CAISESRPGTGTEKLFF. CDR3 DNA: TGTGCCATCAGTGAGTCGAGGCCCGGGACAGGGACTGAAAAACTGTTTTTT.

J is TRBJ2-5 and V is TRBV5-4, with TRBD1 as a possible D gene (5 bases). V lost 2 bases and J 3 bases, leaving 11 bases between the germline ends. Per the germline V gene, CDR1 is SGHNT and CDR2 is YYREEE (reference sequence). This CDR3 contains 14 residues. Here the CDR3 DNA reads TGTGCCAGCAGCTTAGGAGACAGAAAAGAGACCCAGTACTTC. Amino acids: CASSLGDRKETQYF.

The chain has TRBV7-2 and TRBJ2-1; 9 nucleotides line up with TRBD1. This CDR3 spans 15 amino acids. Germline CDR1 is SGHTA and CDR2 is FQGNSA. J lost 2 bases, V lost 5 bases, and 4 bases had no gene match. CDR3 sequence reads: CASSPTGGTYNEQFF. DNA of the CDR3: TGTGCCAGCAGCCCGACAGGGGGGACCTACAATGAGCAGTTCTTC.

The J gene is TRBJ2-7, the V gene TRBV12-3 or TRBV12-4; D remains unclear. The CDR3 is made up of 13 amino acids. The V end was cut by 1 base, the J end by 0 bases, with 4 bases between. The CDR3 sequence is CASSLDSSYEQYF. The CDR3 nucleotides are TGTGCCAGCAGTTTAGACAGCTCCTACGAGCAGTACTTC.

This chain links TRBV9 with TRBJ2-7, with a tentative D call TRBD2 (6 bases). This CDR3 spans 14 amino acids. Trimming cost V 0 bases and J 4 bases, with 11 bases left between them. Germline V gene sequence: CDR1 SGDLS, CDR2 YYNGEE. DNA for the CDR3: TGTGCCAGCAGCGTAGGACTAGGTCTTTACGAGCAGTACTTC. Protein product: CASSVGLGLYEQYF.

CDR3 amino acids: CASSQPTGFPYNSPLHF. CDR3 bases: TGTGCCAGCAGCCAACCTACAGGGTTCCCCTATAATTCACCCCTCCACTTT. The chain links TRBV7-4 to TRBJ1-6; D is perhaps TRBD1 (6 bases). The CDR3 totals 17 residues. V lost 5 bases and J lost 2, with 16 bases in between. Germline V gene lookup returns CDR1 SGHVT and CDR2 SQSDAQ.

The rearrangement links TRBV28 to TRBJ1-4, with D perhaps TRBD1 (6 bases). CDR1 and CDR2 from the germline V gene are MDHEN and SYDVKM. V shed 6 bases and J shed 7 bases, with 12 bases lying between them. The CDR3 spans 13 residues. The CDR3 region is CASRQGTFEKLFF. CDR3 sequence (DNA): TGTGCCAGCAGACAAGGGACATTTGAAAAACTGTTTTTT. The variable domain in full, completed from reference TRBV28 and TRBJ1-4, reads DVKVTQSSRYLVKRTGEKVFLECVQDMDHENMFWYRQDPGLGLRLIYFSYDVKMKEKGDIPEGYSVSREKKERFSLILESASTNQTSMYLCASRQGTFEKLFFGSGTQLSVL.

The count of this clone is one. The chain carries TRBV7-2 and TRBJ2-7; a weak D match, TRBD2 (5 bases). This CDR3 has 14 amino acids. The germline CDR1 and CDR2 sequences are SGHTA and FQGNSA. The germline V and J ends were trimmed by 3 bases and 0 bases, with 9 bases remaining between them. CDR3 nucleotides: TGTGCCAGCAGCTTTTCTGGGAGCTCCTACGAGCAGTACTTC. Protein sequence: CASSFSGSSYEQYF. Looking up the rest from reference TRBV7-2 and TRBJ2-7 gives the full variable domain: GAGVSQSPSNKVTEKGKDVELRCDPISGHTALYWYRQSLGQGLEFLIYFQGNSAPDKSGLPSDRFSAERTGGSVSTLTIQRTQQEDSAVYLCASSFSGSSYEQYFGPGTRLTVT.

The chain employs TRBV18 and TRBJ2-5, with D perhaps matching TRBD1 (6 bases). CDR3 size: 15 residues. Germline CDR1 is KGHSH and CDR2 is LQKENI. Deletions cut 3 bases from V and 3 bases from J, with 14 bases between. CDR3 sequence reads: CASSPLGQTEETQYF. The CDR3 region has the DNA TGTGCCAGCTCACCGTTAGGACAGACGGAAGAGACCCAGTACTTC.